The T cell receptor (beta chain) described here comes from a study of cytomegalovirus exposure and HLA in healthy donors. PCR used 60 Vbeta primers and 13 Jbeta primers. The protocol was immunoSEQ multiplex PCR, while the TCRdb copy is restricted to in-frame clones and leaves out a portion. This repertoire shows 35,000 to 40,000 clones, 70% to 75% found once; its top ten account for approximately 6.3%. Points from the study as a whole: A later analysis reportedly found that, within productive TCRs, an Asian-associated ancestry cluster had fewer N-insertions than the mean observed across the approximately 700 donors. In vitro checks showed that three CMV-associated chains really do target CMV antigens. Across donors, most TCRs were seen rarely, yet some public ones were widespread. Indistinguishable V segments such as TRBV6-2 and TRBV6-3 were excluded.

In this sample, this clone turned up once. The antigen remains undetermined. V lost 5 bases to trimming and J lost 5 bases; unmatched junction nucleotides: 8. The CDR3 is 15 residues long. Germline CDR1 SGHAT, CDR2 FQNNGV. The sequenced material came from PBMCs. V gene TRBV11-2 combines with J gene TRBJ2-7; 11 bases align to TRBD1. The sequence came from a man between 25 and 39 years old in good health and CMV-seronegative. The CDR3 region has the DNA TGTGCCAGCAGCGTTCCCGGGACAGGGGGGCACGAGCAGTACTTC. Its protein is CASSVPGTGGHEQYF.